This entry features one T cell receptor (beta chain) sequence. V lost 6 bases to trimming and J lost 1 base; unmatched junction nucleotides: 5. The germline V gene encodes CDR1 MDHEN and CDR2 SYDVKM. CDR3 length equals 14 residues. Repertoires were generated with immunoSEQ multiplex PCR, while TCRdb's copy carries only in-frame clones and drops some. The table has under 110,000 clones, around 87% seen once; the top ten hold 11%. This specimen belongs to a study of blood T cell repertoires in COVID-19. Overall study context: T cells, B-cell-depleted T cells, or PBMCs provided the cDNA or gDNA that served as material.

V is TRBV28 and J is TRBJ1-2; 7 bases line up with TRBD1. Sequenced: peripheral blood. This TCR came from a woman aged 25 to 45 with acute or convalescent COVID-19. In DNA form, the CDR3 reads TGTGCCAGCAGGCGACAGGGTGTTAACTATGGCTACACCTTC. Translating gives CASRRQGVNYGYTF.